This TCR beta chain was documented in a study of cytomegalovirus exposure and HLA in healthy donors. Study in general: In a previous analysis, nearly 120 million unique TCR beta sequences were found from 150 million to 200 million T cells. Unique TCRs numbering roughly 80 million, obtained from HLA-typed donors, made up an early data release. Whole-study results and caveats: With high specificity and sensitivity, the classifier reportedly diagnosed cytomegalovirus status. There were three CMV-associated chains whose specificity for CMV antigens was confirmed in vitro.

Germline V CDR1 and CDR2: SGDLS, YYNGEE. V was cut by 4 bases and J by 0 bases, with 17 bases left in between. The CDR3 is made up of 17 amino acids. This clone was found a few times. What it binds is not known. Use of 60 Vbeta and 13 Jbeta primers characterized the PCR. Only in-frame clones appear in the TCRdb table, and some are missing; sequencing was by immunoSEQ multiplex PCR. The sample includes more than 130,000 clones, 80% of them seen just once. Sequencing was carried out using PBMCs. This sequence joins TRBV9 and TRBJ2-1; D is possibly TRBD2 (6 bases). The clonotype originates from a man aged 25-45 years in good health and CMV-seronegative. CDR3 loop: CASSPGGVASSYNEQFF. The DNA for the CDR3 is TGTGCCAGCAGCCCCGGGGGTGTAGCGAGCTCCTACAATGAGCAGTTCTTC.